This TCR beta chain was found in a study of preoperative IRX-2 immunotherapy in early breast cancer. V lost 2 bases and J lost 5, with 12 bases in between. The CDR3 length is 14 residues. Germline V lookup: CDR1 ENHRY, CDR2 SYGVKD. Treatment: preoperative locoregional IRX-2 cytokine immunotherapy. Patients received preoperative, locoregional IRX-2 cytokine immunotherapy in a phase Ib study. This clone was detected only once. Some clones are missing from TCRdb's copy, which holds only in-frame ones; the method was immunoSEQ multiplex PCR. The profile shows over 30,000 clones, around 92% of them singletons.

The chain couples TRBV10-3 to TRBJ1-1, with D possibly being TRBD1 (5 bases). The material was tumor tissue, obtained after IRX-2 immunotherapy. This clonotype originated in a human donor with breast cancer. CDR3 loop: CAISERAGRTEAFF. In nucleotides, the CDR3 is TGTGCCATCAGTGAGAGGGCAGGGCGGACTGAAGCTTTCTTT.